This T cell receptor beta chain was sequenced for a study of T-cell reconstitution after alpha-beta-depleted transplantation in children. The germline V gene has CDR1 ENHRY and CDR2 SYGVKD. This CDR3 is 14 amino acids long. V was cut by 3 bases and J by 5 bases, with 14 bases left in between. This clonotype was detected a few times. Preparation of the TCRbeta library was carried out with unique molecular identifiers. TCRdb used MiXCR to reprocess the PCR reads, holding one entry per CDR3 protein. Of fewer than 450,000 distinct CDR3 sequences in the sample, around 16% are singletons; the top ten hold roughly 40%.

Source: PBMCs, mostly from graft donor cells, taken 360 days after TCRalphabeta/CD19-depleted stem cell transplant. This TCR was recovered from a male patient aged 2 to 10 who had a stem cell transplant for acute lymphoblastic leukemia, so the T cells may come from the graft donor. The gene calls are TRBV10-3 and TRBJ2-7; no clear D gene. Written as DNA, the CDR3 is TGTGCCATCAGTGATACCGGAACTTACGACGAGCAGTACTTC. Protein: CAISDTGTYDEQYF.